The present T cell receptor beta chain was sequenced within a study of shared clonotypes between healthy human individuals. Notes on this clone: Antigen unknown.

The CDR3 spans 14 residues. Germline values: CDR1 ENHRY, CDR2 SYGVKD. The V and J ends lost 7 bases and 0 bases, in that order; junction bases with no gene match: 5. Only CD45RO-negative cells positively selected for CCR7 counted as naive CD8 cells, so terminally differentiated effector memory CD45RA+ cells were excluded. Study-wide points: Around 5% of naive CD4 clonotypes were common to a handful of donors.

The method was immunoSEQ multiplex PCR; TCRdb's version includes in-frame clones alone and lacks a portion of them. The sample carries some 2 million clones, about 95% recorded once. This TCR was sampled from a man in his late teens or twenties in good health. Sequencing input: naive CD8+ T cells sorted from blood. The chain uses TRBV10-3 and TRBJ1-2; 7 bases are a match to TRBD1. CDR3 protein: CAIMGTGANYGYTF. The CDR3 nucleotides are TGTGCCATCATGGGCACAGGGGCTAACTATGGCTACACCTTC.